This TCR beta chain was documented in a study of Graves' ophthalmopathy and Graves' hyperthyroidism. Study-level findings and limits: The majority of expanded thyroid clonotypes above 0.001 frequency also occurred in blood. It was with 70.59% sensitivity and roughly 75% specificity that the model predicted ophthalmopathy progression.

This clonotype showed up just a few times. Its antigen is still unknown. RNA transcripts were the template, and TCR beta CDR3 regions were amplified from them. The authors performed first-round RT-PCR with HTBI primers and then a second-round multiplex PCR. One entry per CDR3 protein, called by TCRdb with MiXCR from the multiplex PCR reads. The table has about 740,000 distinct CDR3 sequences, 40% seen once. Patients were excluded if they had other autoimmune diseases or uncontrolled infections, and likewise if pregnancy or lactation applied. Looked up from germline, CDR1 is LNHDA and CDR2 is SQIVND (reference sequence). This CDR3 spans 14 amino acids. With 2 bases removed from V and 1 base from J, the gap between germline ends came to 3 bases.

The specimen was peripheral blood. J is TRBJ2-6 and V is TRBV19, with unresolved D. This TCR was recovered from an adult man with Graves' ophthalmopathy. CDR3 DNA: TGTGCCAGTAGTATATATTCTGGGGCCAACGTCCTGACTTTC. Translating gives CASSIYSGANVLTF. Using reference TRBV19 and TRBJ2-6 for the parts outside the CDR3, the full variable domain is DGGITQSPKYLFRKEGQNVTLSCEQNLNHDAMYWYRQDPGQGLRLIYYSQIVNDFQKGDIAEGYSVSREKKESFPLTVTSAQKNPTAFYLCASSIYSGANVLTFGAGSRLTVL.